This entry describes one T cell receptor (beta chain). Its target is unknown. The sample originates from a study of response to subunit inactivated influenza vaccine. Study results and caveats: The authors proposed limited new T cell recruitment per seasonal influenza vaccination.

With V trimmed by 7 bases and J by 2 bases, 4 bases remained unmatched. The CDR3 totals 14 residues. TCRdb used MiXCR to reprocess the RT-PCR reads, holding one entry per CDR3 protein. The sample yields 800,000 to 1,000,000 distinct CDR3 sequences, around 21% seen once. The material was PBMCs from blood, obtained around 5 days after vaccination. This sequence originates from a man over 45 who received an inactivated influenza vaccine. The rearrangement joins TRBV12-3 or TRBV12-4 to TRBJ2-2; TRBD1 matches at 7 bases. The CDR3: CASMRGLNTGELFF. The CDR3 coding sequence is TGTGCCAGCATGAGGGGGCTCAACACCGGGGAGCTGTTTTTT.